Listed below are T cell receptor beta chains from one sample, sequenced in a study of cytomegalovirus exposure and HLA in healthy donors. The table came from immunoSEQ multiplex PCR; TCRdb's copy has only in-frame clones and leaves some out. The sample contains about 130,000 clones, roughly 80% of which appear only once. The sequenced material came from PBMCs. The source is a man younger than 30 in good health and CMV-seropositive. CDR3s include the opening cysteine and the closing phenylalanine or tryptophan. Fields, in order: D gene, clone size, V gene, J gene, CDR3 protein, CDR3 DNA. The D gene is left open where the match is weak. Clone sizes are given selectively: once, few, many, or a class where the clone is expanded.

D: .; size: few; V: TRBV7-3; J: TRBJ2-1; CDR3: CASSLGANEQFF; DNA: TGTGCCAGCAGCTTAGGGGCTAATGAGCAGTTCTTC
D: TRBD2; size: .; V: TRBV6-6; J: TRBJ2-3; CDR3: CASSRAGATTDTQYF; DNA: TGTGCCAGCAGTAGAGCGGGGGCCACCACAGATACGCAGTATTTT
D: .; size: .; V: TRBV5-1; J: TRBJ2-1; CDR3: CASSLVSGPNEQFF; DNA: TGCGCCAGCAGCTTGGTTTCAGGTCCCAATGAGCAGTTCTTC
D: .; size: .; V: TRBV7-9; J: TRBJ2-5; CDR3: CASSLTEETQYF; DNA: TGTGCCAGCAGCTTAACAGAAGAGACCCAGTACTTC
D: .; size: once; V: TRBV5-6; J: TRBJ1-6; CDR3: CASSLVWTDGSPLHF; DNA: TGTGCCAGCAGCTTGGTGTGGACAGATGGTTCACCCCTCCACTTT
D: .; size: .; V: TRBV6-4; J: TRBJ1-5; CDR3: CASSTPDQPQHF; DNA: TGTGCCAGCAGTACCCCGGATCAGCCCCAGCATTTT
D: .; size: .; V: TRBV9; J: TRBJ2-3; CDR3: CASSVAGDADTQYF; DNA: TGTGCCAGCAGCGTAGCGGGGGACGCGGATACGCAGTATTTT
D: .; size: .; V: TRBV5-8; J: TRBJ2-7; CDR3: CASSLQVGQYF; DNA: TGTGCCAGCAGCTTACAAGTTGGGCAGTACTTC
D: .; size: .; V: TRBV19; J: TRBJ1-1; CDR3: CASSPQYGEAFF; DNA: TGTGCCAGTAGTCCGCAGTATGGTGAAGCTTTCTTT
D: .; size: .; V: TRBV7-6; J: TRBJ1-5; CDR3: CASSHQGDSNQPQHF; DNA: TGTGCCAGCAGCCACCAAGGGGATAGCAATCAGCCCCAGCATTTT
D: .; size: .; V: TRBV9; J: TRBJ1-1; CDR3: CASSVGGGLNTEAFF; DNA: TGTGCCAGCAGCGTAGGTGGAGGATTGAACACTGAAGCTTTCTTT
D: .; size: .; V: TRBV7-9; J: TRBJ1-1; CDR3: CASSLAATHPNTEAFF; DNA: TGTGCCAGCAGCTTAGCCGCTACCCACCCGAACACTGAAGCTTTCTTT
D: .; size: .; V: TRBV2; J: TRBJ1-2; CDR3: CASSEDGGGYGYTF; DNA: TGTGCCAGCAGTGAAGACGGGGGGGGCTATGGCTACACCTTC
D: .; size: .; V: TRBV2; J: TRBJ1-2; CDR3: CASSEAGQRNYGYTF; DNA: TGTGCCAGCAGTGAAGCAGGACAGAGGAACTATGGCTACACCTTC
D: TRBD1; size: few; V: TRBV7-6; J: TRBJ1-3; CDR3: CASSSQIGTAGNTIYF; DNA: TGTGCCAGCAGCTCTCAAATTGGGACAGCTGGAAACACCATATATTTT
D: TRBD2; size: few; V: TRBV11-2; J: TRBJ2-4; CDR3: CASSLAWEGWGSIQYF; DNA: TGTGCCAGCAGCTTAGCCTGGGAGGGTTGGGGGAGCATTCAGTACTTC
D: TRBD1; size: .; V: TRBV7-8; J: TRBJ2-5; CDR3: CASSRSSPGQGDRKETQYF; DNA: TGTGCCAGCAGCCGGTCATCACCGGGACAGGGGGATCGGAAAGAGACCCAGTACTTC
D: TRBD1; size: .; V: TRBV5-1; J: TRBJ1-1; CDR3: CASSGGQGEETEAFF; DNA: TGCGCCAGCAGCGGCGGACAGGGAGAGGAAACTGAAGCTTTCTTT
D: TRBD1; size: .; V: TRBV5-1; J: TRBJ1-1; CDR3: CASSPSKGAVTEAFF; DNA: TGCGCCAGCAGCCCTTCGAAGGGGGCGGTTACTGAAGCTTTCTTT
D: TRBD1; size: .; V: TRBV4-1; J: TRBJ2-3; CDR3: CASSHPGQSTDTQYF; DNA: TGCGCCAGCAGCCATCCGGGACAGAGCACAGATACGCAGTATTTT
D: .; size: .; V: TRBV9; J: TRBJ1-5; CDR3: CASSQAGGEQPQHF; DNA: TGTGCCAGCAGCCAAGCGGGGGGGGAACAGCCCCAGCATTTT
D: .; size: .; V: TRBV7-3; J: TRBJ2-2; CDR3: CASSNSVGELFF; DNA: TGTGCCAGCAGTAACTCGGTTGGGGAGCTGTTTTTT
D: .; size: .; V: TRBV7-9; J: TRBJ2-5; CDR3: CASSLVKNQETQYF; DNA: TGTGCCAGCAGCTTAGTAAAAAATCAAGAGACCCAGTACTTC
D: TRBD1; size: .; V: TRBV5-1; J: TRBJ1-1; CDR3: CASWDSTTGNTEAFF; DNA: TGCGCCAGTTGGGACAGTACCACGGGAAACACTGAAGCTTTCTTT
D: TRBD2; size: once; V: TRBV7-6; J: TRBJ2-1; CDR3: CASRIGLAREEQFF; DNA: TGTGCCAGCAGAATAGGACTAGCTAGGGAGGAGCAGTTCTTC
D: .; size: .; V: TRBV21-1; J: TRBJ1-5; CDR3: CASSKVPGRSQPQHF; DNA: TGTGCCAGCAGCAAAGTTCCAGGGCGAAGTCAGCCCCAGCATTTT
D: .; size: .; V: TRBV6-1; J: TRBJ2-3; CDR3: CASSESDGSTDTQYF; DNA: TGTGCCAGCAGTGAAAGCGACGGAAGCACAGATACGCAGTATTTT
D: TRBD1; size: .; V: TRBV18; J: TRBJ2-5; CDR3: CASSPSGTGVAQETQYF; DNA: TGTGCCAGCTCACCATCCGGGACAGGGGTGGCCCAAGAGACCCAGTACTTC
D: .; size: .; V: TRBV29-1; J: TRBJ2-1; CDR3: CSVEVTGKYNEQFF; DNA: TGCAGCGTTGAGGTTACAGGGAAATACAATGAGCAGTTCTTC
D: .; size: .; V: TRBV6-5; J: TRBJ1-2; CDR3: CASSFGGGYTF; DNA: TGTGCCAGCAGTTTTGGAGGCGGCTACACCTTC
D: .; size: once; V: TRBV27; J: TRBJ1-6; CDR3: CASSLGGWGFSPLHF; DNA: TGTGCCAGCAGTTTAGGGGGGTGGGGATTTTCACCCCTCCACTTT
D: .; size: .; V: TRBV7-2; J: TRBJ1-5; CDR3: CASSLAGAGQPQHF; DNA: TGTGCCAGCAGCTTAGCAGGGGCTGGACAGCCCCAGCATTTT
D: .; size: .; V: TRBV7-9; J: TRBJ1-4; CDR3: CASSLGHTTGLNEKLFF; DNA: TGTGCCAGCAGCTTAGGGCATACGACAGGCCTTAATGAAAAACTGTTTTTT
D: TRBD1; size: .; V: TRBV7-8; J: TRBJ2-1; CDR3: CASSPDTGVGRQFF; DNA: TGTGCCAGCAGCCCCGACACAGGGGTAGGGAGGCAGTTCTTC
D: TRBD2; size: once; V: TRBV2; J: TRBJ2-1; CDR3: CASTLAGGRDEQFF; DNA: TGTGCCAGCACTCTAGCGGGGGGGCGAGATGAGCAGTTCTTC
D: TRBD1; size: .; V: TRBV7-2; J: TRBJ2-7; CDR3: CASSLGGQGNYEQYF; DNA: TGTGCCAGCAGCTTGGGTGGACAGGGGAACTACGAGCAGTACTTC
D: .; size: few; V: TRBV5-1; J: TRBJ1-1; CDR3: CASSLAGMNTEAFF; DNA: TGCGCCAGCAGCTTAGCAGGAATGAACACTGAAGCTTTCTTT
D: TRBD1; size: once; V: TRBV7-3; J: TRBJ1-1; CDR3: CASSRDRDTEAFF; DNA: TGTGCCAGCAGCCGAGACAGGGATACTGAAGCTTTCTTT
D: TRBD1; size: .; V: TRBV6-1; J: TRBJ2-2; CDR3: CASPQGTGNTGELFF; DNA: TGTGCCAGCCCTCAAGGGACAGGCAACACCGGGGAGCTGTTTTTT
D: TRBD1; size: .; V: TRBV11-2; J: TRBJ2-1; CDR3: CASTTFRDRGLGQFF; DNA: TGTGCCAGCACCACTTTTCGGGACAGGGGGCTGGGGCAGTTCTTC
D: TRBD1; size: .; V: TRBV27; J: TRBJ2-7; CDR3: CASSLREDRGGYEQYF; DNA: TGTGCCAGCAGTCTTCGTGAGGACAGGGGAGGCTACGAGCAGTACTTC
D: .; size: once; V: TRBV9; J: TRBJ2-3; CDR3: CASSVGSTTDTQYF; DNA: TGTGCCAGCAGCGTTGGCAGTACCACAGATACGCAGTATTTT
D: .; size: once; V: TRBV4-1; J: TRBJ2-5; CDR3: CASSQGPFADQETQYF; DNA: TGCGCCAGCAGCCAAGGACCCTTTGCGGACCAAGAGACCCAGTACTTC
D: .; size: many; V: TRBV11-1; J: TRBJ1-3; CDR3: CASSLGGRGNTIYF; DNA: TGTGCCAGCAGCTTAGGGGGGCGCGGAAACACCATATATTTT
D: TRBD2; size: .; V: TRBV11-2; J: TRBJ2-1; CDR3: CASSLEGLALSEQFF; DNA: TGTGCCAGCAGCTTAGAGGGACTAGCTCTCTCTGAGCAGTTCTTC
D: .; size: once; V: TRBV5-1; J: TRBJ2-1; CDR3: CASRHQGPEQFF; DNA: TGCGCCAGCCGTCACCAGGGTCCTGAGCAGTTCTTC
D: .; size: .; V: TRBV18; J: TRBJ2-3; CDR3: CASSPPRHGAADTQYF; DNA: TGTGCCAGCTCACCACCCCGTCACGGAGCGGCAGATACGCAGTATTTT
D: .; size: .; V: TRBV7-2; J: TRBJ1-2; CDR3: CASSLRQNYGYTF; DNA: TGTGCCAGCAGCTTAAGACAGAACTATGGCTACACCTTC
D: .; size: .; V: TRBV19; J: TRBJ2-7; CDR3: CASSTKGRGLHEQYF; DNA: TGTGCCAGTAGTACCAAAGGGCGGGGCCTCCACGAGCAGTACTTC
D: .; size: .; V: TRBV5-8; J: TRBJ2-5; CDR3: CASSLFVGAQETQYF; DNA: TGTGCCAGCAGCTTGTTCGTCGGTGCTCAAGAGACCCAGTACTTC
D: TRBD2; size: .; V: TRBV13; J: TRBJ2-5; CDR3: CASSPSGSGSKETQYF; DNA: TGTGCCAGCAGCCCGAGCGGGAGCGGGAGCAAGGAGACCCAGTACTTC
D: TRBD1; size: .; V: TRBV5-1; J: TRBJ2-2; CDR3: CASSPGTGSTGELFF; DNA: TGCGCCAGCAGCCCAGGGACAGGGTCCACCGGGGAGCTGTTTTTT
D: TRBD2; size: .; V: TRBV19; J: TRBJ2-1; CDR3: CASIQGREAGAPERQFF; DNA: TGTGCCAGTATTCAAGGGCGGGAGGCGGGGGCACCCGAAAGGCAGTTCTTC
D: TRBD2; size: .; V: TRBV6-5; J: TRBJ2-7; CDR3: CASVPLAGGDEQYF; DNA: TGTGCCAGCGTCCCACTAGCGGGGGGCGACGAGCAGTACTTC
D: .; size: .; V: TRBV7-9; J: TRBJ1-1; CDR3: CASSLARPNTEAFF; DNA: TGTGCCAGCAGCTTAGCGCGGCCGAACACTGAAGCTTTCTTT
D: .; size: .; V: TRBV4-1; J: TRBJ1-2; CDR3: CASSQTPVEGYTF; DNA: TGCGCCAGCAGCCAAACTCCGGTCGAGGGCTACACCTTC